This TCR beta chain came from a study of blood T cell repertoires in COVID-19. Study at large: PBMCs, B-cell-depleted T cells, or T cells provided the cDNA or gDNA that made up the material.

Seattle participants joined during active infection and were tracked over time. Repertoires were generated with immunoSEQ multiplex PCR, while TCRdb's copy carries only in-frame clones and drops some. The table lists 350,000 to 500,000 clones, 70% to 90% of them singletons. The CDR3 runs 14 residues. The germline CDR1 and CDR2 sequences are MGHRA and YSYEKL. The ends were cut back, 1 base at V and 3 bases at J, with 10 bases in the middle. The sequenced material came from peripheral blood. J is TRBJ2-7 and V is TRBV4-1; maybe TRBD1 (5 bases). The source of this sequence is a man younger than 35 with COVID-19, enrolled during active disease. As DNA, the CDR3 is TGCGCCAGCAGCCAAGCGTGGGGCAGCTACGAGCAGTACTTC. It codes for CASSQAWGSYEQYF.